This T cell receptor beta chain emerged from a study of OX40 agonist ivuxolimab in advanced cancers. The repertoire was sequenced with immunoSEQ multiplex PCR; TCRdb's copy has only in-frame clones and lacks some. Among approximately 90,000 clones, roughly 87% were seen once, and the ten largest hold approximately 1.5%. Germline V gene data show CDR1 as MDHEN and CDR2 as SYDVKM. CDR3 length: 15 residues. Deletions cut 3 bases from V and 6 bases from J, with 18 bases between. As concerns this clone: The target antigen is unknown.

Study observations and caveats: CD4+ and CD8+ blood T cells expanded clonally by week 6 at 0.1 to 3.0 mg/kg. Averaged across samples, CD8+ T cells carried more expanded clones than CD4+ did.

The V call is TRBV28, the J call TRBJ2-7; D might be TRBD1 or TRBD2, each matching 5 bases. The sample was CD4+ or CD8+ T cells sorted from blood, taken in a trial of the OX40 agonist ivuxolimab. This receptor was taken from an adult with an advanced solid tumor such as melanoma, head and neck, liver or kidney cancer. CDR3 region: CASSLSGQGSAEQYF. The DNA of the CDR3 is TGTGCCAGCAGTTTGAGTGGGCAGGGTAGCGCCGAGCAGTACTTC.